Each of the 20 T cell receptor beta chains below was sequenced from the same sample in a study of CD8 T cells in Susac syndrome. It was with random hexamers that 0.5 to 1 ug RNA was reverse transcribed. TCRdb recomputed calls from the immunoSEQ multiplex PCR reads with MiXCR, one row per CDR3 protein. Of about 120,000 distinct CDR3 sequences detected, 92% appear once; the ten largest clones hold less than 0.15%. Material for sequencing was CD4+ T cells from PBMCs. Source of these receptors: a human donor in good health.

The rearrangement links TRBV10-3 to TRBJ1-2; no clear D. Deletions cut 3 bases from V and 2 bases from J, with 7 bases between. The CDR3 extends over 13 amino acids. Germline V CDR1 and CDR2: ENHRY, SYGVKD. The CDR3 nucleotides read TGTGCCATCAGTGACACGCAGAACTATGGCTACACCTTC. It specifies CAISDTQNYGYTF.

Written as DNA, the CDR3 is TGTGCCAGCAGGAAGATTAGGGGACCTTACGAGCAGTACTTC. This codes for CASRKIRGPYEQYF. The J gene is TRBJ2-7, the V gene TRBV6-1; D may correspond to TRBD1 or TRBD2 (5 bases each). Germline V gene lookup returns CDR1 MNHNS and CDR2 SASEGT. V was trimmed by 6 bases and J by 4 bases, leaving 16 bases between them. The CDR3 consists of 14 residues.

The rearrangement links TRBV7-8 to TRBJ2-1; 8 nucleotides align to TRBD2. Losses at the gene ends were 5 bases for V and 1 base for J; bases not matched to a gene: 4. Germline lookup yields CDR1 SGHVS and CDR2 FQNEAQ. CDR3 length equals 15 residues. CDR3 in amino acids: CASSNGRVSYNEQFF. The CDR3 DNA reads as TGTGCCAGCAGCAACGGGAGGGTGTCCTACAATGAGCAGTTCTTC.

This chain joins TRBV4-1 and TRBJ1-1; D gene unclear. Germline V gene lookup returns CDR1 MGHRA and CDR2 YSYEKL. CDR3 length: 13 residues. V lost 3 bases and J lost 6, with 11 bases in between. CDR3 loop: CASSHSRRPEAFF. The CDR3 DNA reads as TGCGCCAGCAGCCATTCCCGTAGACCTGAAGCTTTCTTT.

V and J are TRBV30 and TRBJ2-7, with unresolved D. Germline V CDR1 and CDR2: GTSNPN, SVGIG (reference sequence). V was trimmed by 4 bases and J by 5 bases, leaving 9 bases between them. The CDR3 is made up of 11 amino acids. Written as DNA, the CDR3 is TGTGCCTGGAAAACGTGGAACGAGCAGTACTTC. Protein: CAWKTWNEQYF.

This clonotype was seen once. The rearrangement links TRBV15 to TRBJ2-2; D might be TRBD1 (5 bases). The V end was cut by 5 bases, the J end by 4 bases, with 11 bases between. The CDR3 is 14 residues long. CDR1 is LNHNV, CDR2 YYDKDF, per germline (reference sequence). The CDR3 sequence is CATSVSRVTGELFF. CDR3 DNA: TGTGCCACCAGCGTATCCAGGGTCACCGGGGAGCTGTTTTTT.

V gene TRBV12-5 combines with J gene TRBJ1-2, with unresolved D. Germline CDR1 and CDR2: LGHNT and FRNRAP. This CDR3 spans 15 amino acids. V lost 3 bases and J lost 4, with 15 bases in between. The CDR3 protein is CASGFMEKTLYGYTF. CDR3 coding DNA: TGTGCTAGTGGTTTCATGGAGAAAACGCTCTATGGCTACACCTTC.

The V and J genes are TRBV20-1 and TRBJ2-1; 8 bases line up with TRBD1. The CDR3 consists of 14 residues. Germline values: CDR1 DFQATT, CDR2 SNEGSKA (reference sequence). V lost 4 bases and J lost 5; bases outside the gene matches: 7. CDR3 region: CSANRGAADNEQFF. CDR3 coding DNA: TGCAGTGCTAACAGGGGGGCCGCGGACAATGAGCAGTTCTTC.

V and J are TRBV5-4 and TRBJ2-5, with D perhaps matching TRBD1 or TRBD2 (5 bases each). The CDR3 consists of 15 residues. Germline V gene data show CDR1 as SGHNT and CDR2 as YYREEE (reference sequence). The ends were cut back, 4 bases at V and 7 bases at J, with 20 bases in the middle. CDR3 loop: CASSPPGRPLGTQYF. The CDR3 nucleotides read TGTGCCAGCAGCCCACCGGGGCGACCACTAGGGACCCAGTACTTC.

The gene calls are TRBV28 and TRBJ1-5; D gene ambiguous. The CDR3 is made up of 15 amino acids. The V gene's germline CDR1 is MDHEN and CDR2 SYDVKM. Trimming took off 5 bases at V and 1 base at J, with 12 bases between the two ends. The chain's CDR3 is CASSRARVSNQPQHF. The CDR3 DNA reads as TGTGCCAGCAGTCGGGCCCGGGTGAGCAATCAGCCCCAGCATTTT. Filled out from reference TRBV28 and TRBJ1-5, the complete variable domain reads DVKVTQSSRYLVKRTGEKVFLECVQDMDHENMFWYRQDPGLGLRLIYFSYDVKMKEKGDIPEGYSVSREKKERFSLILESASTNQTSMYLCASSRARVSNQPQHFGDGTRLSIL.

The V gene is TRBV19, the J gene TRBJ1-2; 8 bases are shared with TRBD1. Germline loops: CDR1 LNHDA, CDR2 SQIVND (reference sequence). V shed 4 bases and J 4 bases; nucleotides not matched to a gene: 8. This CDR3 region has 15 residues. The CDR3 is CASSTSGGDGYGYTF. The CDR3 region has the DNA TGTGCCAGTAGTACTTCAGGGGGCGATGGCTATGGCTACACCTTC.

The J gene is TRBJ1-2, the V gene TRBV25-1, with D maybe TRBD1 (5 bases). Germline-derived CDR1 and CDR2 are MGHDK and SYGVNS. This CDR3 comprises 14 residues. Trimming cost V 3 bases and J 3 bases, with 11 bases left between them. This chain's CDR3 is CASSDPGGYYGYTF. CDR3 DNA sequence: TGTGCCAGCAGTGATCCGGGGGGGTACTATGGCTACACCTTC.

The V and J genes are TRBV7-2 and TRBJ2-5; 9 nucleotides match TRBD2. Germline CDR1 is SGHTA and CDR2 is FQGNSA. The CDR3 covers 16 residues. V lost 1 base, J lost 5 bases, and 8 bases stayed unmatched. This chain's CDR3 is CASSLEWAGGLETQYF. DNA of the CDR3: TGTGCCAGCAGCTTAGAATGGGCGGGGGGGCTGGAGACCCAGTACTTC. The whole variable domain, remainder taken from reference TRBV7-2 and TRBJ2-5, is GAGVSQSPSNKVTEKGKDVELRCDPISGHTALYWYRQSLGQGLEFLIYFQGNSAPDKSGLPSDRFSAERTGGSVSTLTIQRTQQEDSAVYLCASSLEWAGGLETQYFGPGTRLLVL.

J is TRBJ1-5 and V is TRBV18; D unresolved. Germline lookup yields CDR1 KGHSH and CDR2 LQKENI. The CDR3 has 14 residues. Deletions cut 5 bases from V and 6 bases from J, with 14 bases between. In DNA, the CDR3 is TGTGCCAGCTCAGTCCTACGGGGAGGTCAGCCCCAGCATTTT. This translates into CASSVLRGGQPQHF.

The CDR3 here is CASSWTSGSSYEQYF. For the CDR3, the DNA is TGCGCCAGCAGCTGGACTAGCGGAAGCTCCTACGAGCAGTACTTC. This chain connects TRBV5-1 to TRBJ2-7, with TRBD2 identical over 10 bases. Germline assignment: CDR1 SGHRS and CDR2 YFSETQ. Unmatched junction bases numbered 3, after V lost 3 bases and J lost 0 bases. This CDR3 has 15 residues.

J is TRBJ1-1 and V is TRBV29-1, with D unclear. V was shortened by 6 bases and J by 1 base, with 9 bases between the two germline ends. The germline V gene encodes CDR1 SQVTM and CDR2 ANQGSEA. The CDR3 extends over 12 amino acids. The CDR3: CSVRAPNTEAFF. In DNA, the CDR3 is TGCAGCGTCCGGGCCCCGAACACTGAAGCTTTCTTT. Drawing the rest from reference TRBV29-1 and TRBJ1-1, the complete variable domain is SAVISQKPSRDICQRGTSLTIQCQVDSQVTMMFWYRQQPGQSLTLIATANQGSEATYESGFVIDKFPISRPNLTFSTLTVSNMSPEDSSIYLCSVRAPNTEAFFGQGTRLTVV.

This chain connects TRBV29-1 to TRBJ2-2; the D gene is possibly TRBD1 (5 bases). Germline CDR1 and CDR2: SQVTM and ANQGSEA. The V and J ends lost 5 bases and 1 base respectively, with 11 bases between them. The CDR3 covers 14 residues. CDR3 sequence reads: CSVQGPGNTGELFF. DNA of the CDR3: TGCAGCGTTCAGGGTCCGGGGAACACCGGGGAGCTGTTTTTT.

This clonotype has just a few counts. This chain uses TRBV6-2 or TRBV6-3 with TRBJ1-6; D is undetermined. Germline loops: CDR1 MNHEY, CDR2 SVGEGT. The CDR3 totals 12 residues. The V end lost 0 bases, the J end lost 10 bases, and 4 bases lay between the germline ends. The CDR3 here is CASSYSSSPLHF. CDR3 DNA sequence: TGTGCCAGCAGTTACTCGAGCTCACCCCTCCACTTT.

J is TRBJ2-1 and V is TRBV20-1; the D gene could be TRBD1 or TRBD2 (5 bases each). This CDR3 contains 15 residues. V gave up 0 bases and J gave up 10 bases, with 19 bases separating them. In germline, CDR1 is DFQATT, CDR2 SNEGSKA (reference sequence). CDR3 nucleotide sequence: TGCAGTGCTAGAGACGCATTTCGGGACCGGTTGGAGCAGTTCTTC. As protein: CSARDAFRDRLEQFF.

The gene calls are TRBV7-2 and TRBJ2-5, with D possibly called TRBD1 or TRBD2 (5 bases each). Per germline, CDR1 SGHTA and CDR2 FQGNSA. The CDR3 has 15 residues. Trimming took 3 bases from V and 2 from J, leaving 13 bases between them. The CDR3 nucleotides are TGTGCCAGCAGCTTGGGACCCATAGTACAAGAGACCCAGTACTTC. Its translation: CASSLGPIVQETQYF.